The rows below give T cell receptor beta chains drawn from one sample of a study of blood T cell repertoires in COVID-19. Clones were sequenced by immunoSEQ multiplex PCR, and TCRdb holds only the in-frame ones, with some missing. The data contain under 200,000 clones, roughly 84% of them singletons. The sample comprised peripheral blood. These receptors all stem from a woman between 50 and 59 years old with COVID-19, enrolled during active disease. The CDR3 runs from the conserved cysteine through the conserved F or W. The order of the fields is CDR3 DNA, CDR3 protein, V gene, J gene, D gene, clone size, CDR3 length. A D gene is named only where the DNA matches it firmly. The listing skips clone size in some rows; elsewhere it reads once, few, many or a size class.

CDR3 DNA: TGTGCCAGCAACATTAGGGGGAGCACAGATACGCAGTATTTT
CDR3 protein: CASNIRGSTDTQYF
V gene: TRBV28
J gene: TRBJ2-3
D gene: .
clone size: .
CDR3 length: 14

CDR3 DNA: TGTGCCAGCAGTGGACACCATAACTATGGCTACACCTTC
CDR3 protein: CASSGHHNYGYTF
V gene: TRBV25-1
J gene: TRBJ1-2
D gene: .
clone size: .
CDR3 length: 13

CDR3 DNA: TGTGCCTGGACCGGGGGGGCCAACGTCCTGACTTTC
CDR3 protein: CAWTGGANVLTF
V gene: TRBV30
J gene: TRBJ2-6
D gene: .
clone size: .
CDR3 length: 12

CDR3 DNA: TGCGCCAGCAGCCAAGAAGGACAGACTTGGGGAAAACTGTTTTTT
CDR3 protein: CASSQEGQTWGKLFF
V gene: TRBV4-3
J gene: TRBJ1-4
D gene: .
clone size: .
CDR3 length: 15

CDR3 DNA: TGTGCCAGCAGCCCAGGGACAGGGGGCTTTACTGAAGCTTTCTTT
CDR3 protein: CASSPGTGGFTEAFF
V gene: TRBV3-1/TRBV3-2
J gene: TRBJ1-1
D gene: TRBD1
clone size: .
CDR3 length: 15

CDR3 DNA: TGCGCCAGCAGCGCCTCCCTAGGGGAAGAGACCCAGTACTTC
CDR3 protein: CASSASLGEETQYF
V gene: TRBV5-1
J gene: TRBJ2-5
D gene: .
clone size: .
CDR3 length: 14

CDR3 DNA: TGTGCCAGCAGCCGGAGACAGGGTAGTGAAGCTTTCTTT
CDR3 protein: CASSRRQGSEAFF
V gene: TRBV7-3
J gene: TRBJ1-1
D gene: TRBD1
clone size: .
CDR3 length: 13

CDR3 DNA: TGTGCCAGCAGTTCATCAGGGGCGGGGACTACCTACGAGCAGTACTTC
CDR3 protein: CASSSSGAGTTYEQYF
V gene: TRBV28
J gene: TRBJ2-7
D gene: .
clone size: .
CDR3 length: 16

CDR3 DNA: TGTGCCAGTACAATCCCGGGGGGGGGTCTCCACAATGAGCAGTTCTTC
CDR3 protein: CASTIPGGGLHNEQFF
V gene: TRBV19
J gene: TRBJ2-1
D gene: TRBD2
clone size: .
CDR3 length: 16

CDR3 DNA: TGTGCCAGCAGCGGAAGGGGGACTAGCGGGGTTACTAGCACAGATACGCAGTATTTT
CDR3 protein: CASSGRGTSGVTSTDTQYF
V gene: TRBV11-2
J gene: TRBJ2-3
D gene: TRBD2
clone size: .
CDR3 length: 19

CDR3 DNA: TGTGCCAGCAGCCCGACAGAGAACACTGAAGCCTTCTTT
CDR3 protein: CASSPTENTEAFF
V gene: TRBV7-9
J gene: TRBJ1-1
D gene: .
clone size: .
CDR3 length: 13

CDR3 DNA: TGTGCCAGCAGCTCTCGGGACAGGGGATTCGGGGGCACTGAAGCTTTCTTT
CDR3 protein: CASSSRDRGFGGTEAFF
V gene: TRBV7-9
J gene: TRBJ1-1
D gene: TRBD1
clone size: few
CDR3 length: 17

CDR3 DNA: TGTGCCAGCAGGAGCTCCTACGAGCAGTACTTC
CDR3 protein: CASRSSYEQYF
V gene: TRBV12-3/TRBV12-4
J gene: TRBJ2-7
D gene: .
clone size: .
CDR3 length: 11

CDR3 DNA: TGTGCCAGCAGCTTAGCGCGCGTTAATGAAAAACTGTTTTTT
CDR3 protein: CASSLARVNEKLFF
V gene: TRBV7-2
J gene: TRBJ1-4
D gene: .
clone size: .
CDR3 length: 14

CDR3 DNA: TGTGCCAGCAGCCCGGCGGGGGGGCCGTACAATGAGCAGTTCTTC
CDR3 protein: CASSPAGGPYNEQFF
V gene: TRBV9
J gene: TRBJ2-1
D gene: TRBD2
clone size: .
CDR3 length: 15

CDR3 DNA: TGTGCCAGCAGTCCAAACCAGGGGTTGACTGAAGCTTTCTTT
CDR3 protein: CASSPNQGLTEAFF
V gene: TRBV7-9
J gene: TRBJ1-1
D gene: .
clone size: once
CDR3 length: 14

CDR3 DNA: TGTGCCAGTAGAGACAAACCTATAAACACCGGGGAGCTGTTTTTT
CDR3 protein: CASRDKPINTGELFF
V gene: TRBV19
J gene: TRBJ2-2
D gene: .
clone size: .
CDR3 length: 15

CDR3 DNA: TGTGCCTGGAGAAACCTGCCGGGACAGGTTAATTGTTACGAGCAGTACTTC
CDR3 protein: CAWRNLPGQVNCYEQYF
V gene: TRBV30
J gene: TRBJ2-7
D gene: TRBD1
clone size: .
CDR3 length: 17

CDR3 DNA: TGTGCCAGTAGTCTATCCGGGACAGGGGGAGGTAGCAATCAGCCCCAGCATTTT
CDR3 protein: CASSLSGTGGGSNQPQHF
V gene: TRBV19
J gene: TRBJ1-5
D gene: TRBD1
clone size: .
CDR3 length: 18

CDR3 DNA: TGTGCCAGCAGCCAAGGGGACAGTTTATTCTATGGCTACACCTTC
CDR3 protein: CASSQGDSLFYGYTF
V gene: TRBV3-1/TRBV3-2
J gene: TRBJ1-2
D gene: TRBD1
clone size: .
CDR3 length: 15

CDR3 DNA: TGTGCCAGTAGTACCAGAAGGAGCGGGGGGATTTACGAGCAGTACTTC
CDR3 protein: CASSTRRSGGIYEQYF
V gene: TRBV19
J gene: TRBJ2-7
D gene: TRBD2
clone size: few
CDR3 length: 16

CDR3 DNA: TGTGCCAGCAGTCCGGGTGTAGATACGCAGTATTTT
CDR3 protein: CASSPGVDTQYF
V gene: TRBV6-2/TRBV6-3
J gene: TRBJ2-3
D gene: .
clone size: .
CDR3 length: 12

CDR3 DNA: TGCAGCTCTGAGTACAGCACAGATACGCAGTATTTT
CDR3 protein: CSSEYSTDTQYF
V gene: TRBV29-1
J gene: TRBJ2-3
D gene: .
clone size: .
CDR3 length: 12

CDR3 DNA: TGTGCCAGCAGCTCCGGGACTAGCGGGACAGATACGCAGTATTTT
CDR3 protein: CASSSGTSGTDTQYF
V gene: TRBV3-1/TRBV3-2
J gene: TRBJ2-3
D gene: TRBD2
clone size: .
CDR3 length: 15

CDR3 DNA: TGTGCCACCAGTGACCCTACAGGGGGCATTGAAAAACTGTTTTTT
CDR3 protein: CATSDPTGGIEKLFF
V gene: TRBV24-1
J gene: TRBJ1-4
D gene: TRBD1
clone size: .
CDR3 length: 15

CDR3 DNA: TGTGCCAGCAGCTTAGACCCGGGAGGCGATGGCTACACCTTC
CDR3 protein: CASSLDPGGDGYTF
V gene: TRBV7-9
J gene: TRBJ1-2
D gene: .
clone size: .
CDR3 length: 14

CDR3 DNA: TGCGCCAGCAGCCAATTGCTACAGGGTCCTGGCTACACCTTC
CDR3 protein: CASSQLLQGPGYTF
V gene: TRBV4-1
J gene: TRBJ1-2
D gene: .
clone size: .
CDR3 length: 14

CDR3 DNA: TGTGCCAGCATAGCAAATGCGGGGGGGCCGAACACCGGGGAGCTGTTTTTT
CDR3 protein: CASIANAGGPNTGELFF
V gene: TRBV2
J gene: TRBJ2-2
D gene: TRBD2
clone size: .
CDR3 length: 17

CDR3 DNA: TGTGCCAGCAGCGTAGGGGAGACTAGCGGGGACAATGAGCAGTTCTTC
CDR3 protein: CASSVGETSGDNEQFF
V gene: TRBV9
J gene: TRBJ2-1
D gene: TRBD2
clone size: .
CDR3 length: 16

CDR3 DNA: TGTGCCAGCAGGCTGACGGGACTTTTAGTGGGAGATACGCAGTATTTT
CDR3 protein: CASRLTGLLVGDTQYF
V gene: TRBV7-2
J gene: TRBJ2-3
D gene: .
clone size: .
CDR3 length: 16

CDR3 DNA: TGTGCCTGGAGTGTCGACTATGGCTACACCTTC
CDR3 protein: CAWSVDYGYTF
V gene: TRBV30
J gene: TRBJ1-2
D gene: .
clone size: .
CDR3 length: 11

CDR3 DNA: TGTGCCAGCAGTCCAGGGTTGGGGGAGACCCAGTACTTC
CDR3 protein: CASSPGLGETQYF
V gene: TRBV2
J gene: TRBJ2-5
D gene: .
clone size: .
CDR3 length: 13

CDR3 DNA: TGCAGCTTCTCTGCAGGGGTGGAAAGCTCCTACAATGAGCAGTTCTTC
CDR3 protein: CSFSAGVESSYNEQFF
V gene: TRBV29-1
J gene: TRBJ2-1
D gene: .
clone size: once
CDR3 length: 16

CDR3 DNA: TGTGCCAGTAGTATAGTACAGGACAATCAGCCCCAGCATTTT
CDR3 protein: CASSIVQDNQPQHF
V gene: TRBV19
J gene: TRBJ1-5
D gene: .
clone size: .
CDR3 length: 14

CDR3 DNA: TGTGCCAGCAGCCAAGATCTTAGCGGGGTAGAGACCCAGTACTTC
CDR3 protein: CASSQDLSGVETQYF
V gene: TRBV3-1/TRBV3-2
J gene: TRBJ2-5
D gene: TRBD2
clone size: .
CDR3 length: 15

CDR3 DNA: TGTGCCAGCAGCTTACTGACTAGAGACCACGAGCAGTACTTC
CDR3 protein: CASSLLTRDHEQYF
V gene: TRBV7-2
J gene: TRBJ2-7
D gene: .
clone size: .
CDR3 length: 14

CDR3 DNA: TGCGCCAGGGGGGACAGCACAAACACCGGGGAGCTGTTTTTT
CDR3 protein: CARGDSTNTGELFF
V gene: TRBV5-1
J gene: TRBJ2-2
D gene: TRBD1
clone size: .
CDR3 length: 14

CDR3 DNA: TGTGCCAGCAGATCTCCTCCGGGAACCGGGGACTACGAGCAGTACTTC
CDR3 protein: CASRSPPGTGDYEQYF
V gene: TRBV28
J gene: TRBJ2-7
D gene: .
clone size: .
CDR3 length: 16

CDR3 DNA: TGCGCCAGCAGCTCGGGGCCGGGAGAGGAAAAACTGTTTTTT
CDR3 protein: CASSSGPGEEKLFF
V gene: TRBV5-1
J gene: TRBJ1-4
D gene: .
clone size: .
CDR3 length: 14

CDR3 DNA: TGTGCCAGCAGCAGTCCCCGGGACAGGGTCTTTGGCTACACCTTC
CDR3 protein: CASSSPRDRVFGYTF
V gene: TRBV3-1/TRBV3-2
J gene: TRBJ1-2
D gene: TRBD1
clone size: once
CDR3 length: 15

CDR3 DNA: TGTGCCAGCAGCCTGGGACAGTACGGTTCACCCCTCCACTTT
CDR3 protein: CASSLGQYGSPLHF
V gene: TRBV7-6
J gene: TRBJ1-6
D gene: TRBD1
clone size: .
CDR3 length: 14

CDR3 DNA: TGCAGCGTTGGGCCAGGGGGCGCGTACGAGCAGTACTTC
CDR3 protein: CSVGPGGAYEQYF
V gene: TRBV29-1
J gene: TRBJ2-7
D gene: TRBD1
clone size: .
CDR3 length: 13

CDR3 DNA: TGTGCCAGCAGCCCATACGTTGGAGGTTCCAGCTCCTACAATGAGCAGTTCTTC
CDR3 protein: CASSPYVGGSSSYNEQFF
V gene: TRBV3-1/TRBV3-2
J gene: TRBJ2-1
D gene: .
clone size: .
CDR3 length: 18

CDR3 DNA: TGTGCCATCAGAGGGCGGGGGGGGAACACTGAAGCTTTCTTT
CDR3 protein: CAIRGRGGNTEAFF
V gene: TRBV10-3
J gene: TRBJ1-1
D gene: .
clone size: .
CDR3 length: 14

CDR3 DNA: TGTGCCAGCAGTCTACATGGGGGGGTGGGCACCGGGGAGCTGTTTTTT
CDR3 protein: CASSLHGGVGTGELFF
V gene: TRBV27
J gene: TRBJ2-2
D gene: TRBD2
clone size: once
CDR3 length: 16

CDR3 DNA: TGTGCCATCGACGGAGAGGGGACAGGTTATCAGCCCCAGCATTTT
CDR3 protein: CAIDGEGTGYQPQHF
V gene: TRBV6-5
J gene: TRBJ1-5
D gene: TRBD1
clone size: once
CDR3 length: 15

CDR3 DNA: TGTGCCAGCAGCTTGTTTTATGCCAGTCAACGCTCTGGAAACACCATATATTTT
CDR3 protein: CASSLFYASQRSGNTIYF
V gene: TRBV5-5
J gene: TRBJ1-3
D gene: .
clone size: .
CDR3 length: 18

CDR3 DNA: TGTGCCAGCAGCTTACCTGGAGGTTCACCCCTCCACTTT
CDR3 protein: CASSLPGGSPLHF
V gene: TRBV11-2
J gene: TRBJ1-6
D gene: .
clone size: few
CDR3 length: 13

CDR3 DNA: TGTGCCAGCGGCCGTCGACTAGTGTCCACAGATACGCAGTATTTT
CDR3 protein: CASGRRLVSTDTQYF
V gene: TRBV5-8
J gene: TRBJ2-3
D gene: .
clone size: few
CDR3 length: 15

CDR3 DNA: TGTGCCAGCAGCACAGGGGTGGCGACTGAAGCTTTCTTT
CDR3 protein: CASSTGVATEAFF
V gene: TRBV6-5
J gene: TRBJ1-1
D gene: TRBD1
clone size: .
CDR3 length: 13

CDR3 DNA: TGTGCCAGCTCCCCCCGCTCCTACAATGAGCAGTTCTTC
CDR3 protein: CASSPRSYNEQFF
V gene: TRBV18
J gene: TRBJ2-1
D gene: .
clone size: .
CDR3 length: 13

CDR3 DNA: TGTGCCAGCAGCGTTAGCGGGGGGGCCGCCGGGGAGCTGTTTTTT
CDR3 protein: CASSVSGGAAGELFF
V gene: TRBV9
J gene: TRBJ2-2
D gene: TRBD2
clone size: .
CDR3 length: 15

CDR3 DNA: TGCGCCAGCAGCTTGGGGGGGGGTCAAGATACGCAGTATTTT
CDR3 protein: CASSLGGGQDTQYF
V gene: TRBV5-1
J gene: TRBJ2-3
D gene: TRBD2
clone size: .
CDR3 length: 14